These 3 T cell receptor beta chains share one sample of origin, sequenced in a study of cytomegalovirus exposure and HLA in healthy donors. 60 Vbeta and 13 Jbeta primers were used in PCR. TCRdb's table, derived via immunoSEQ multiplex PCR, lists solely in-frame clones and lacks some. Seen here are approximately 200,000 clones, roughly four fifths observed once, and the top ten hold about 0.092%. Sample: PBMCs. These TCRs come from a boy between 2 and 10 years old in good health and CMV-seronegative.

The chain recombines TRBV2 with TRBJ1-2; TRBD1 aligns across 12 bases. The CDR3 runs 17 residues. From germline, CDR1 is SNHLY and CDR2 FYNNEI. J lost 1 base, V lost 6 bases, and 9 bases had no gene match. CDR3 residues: CASSGDRGQLLNYGYTF. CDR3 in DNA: TGTGCCAGCAGCGGGGACAGGGGGCAACTCCTTAACTATGGCTACACCTTC.

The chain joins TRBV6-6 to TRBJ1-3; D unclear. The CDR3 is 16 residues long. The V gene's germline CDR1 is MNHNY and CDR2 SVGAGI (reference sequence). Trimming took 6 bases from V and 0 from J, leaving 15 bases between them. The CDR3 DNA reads TGTGCCAGCAGAGGCATCGGATGGGCCTCTGGAAACACCATATATTTT. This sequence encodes CASRGIGWASGNTIYF.

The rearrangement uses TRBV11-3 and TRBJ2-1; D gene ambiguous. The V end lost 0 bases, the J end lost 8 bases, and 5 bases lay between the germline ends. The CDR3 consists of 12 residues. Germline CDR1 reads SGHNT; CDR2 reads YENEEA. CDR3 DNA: TGTGCCAGCAGCTTAGATCGGGATGAGCAGTTCTTC. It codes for CASSLDRDEQFF.